This entry features one TCR beta chain sequence. Its antigen is unidentified. At one end the junction does not follow the germline gene, possibly because of a read error. Treatment: some 19 received Ad26.COV2.S at low or high dose, single or two shots; roughly five received placebo; per-sample allocation not given. At day 63 after the first vaccine or placebo injection, samples were drawn. The CDR3 length is 13 residues. CDR1 SSHAT and CDR2 FNYEAQ come from the germline V gene (reference sequence). Sequenced by immunoSEQ multiplex PCR; TCRdb stores in-frame clones only, minus some. Of roughly 320,000 clones detected, 86% appear once; the ten largest clones hold more than 1.5%. This entry is derived from a study of Ad26.COV2.S vaccination and SARS-CoV-2 variants. Overall study: A COV1001 Ad26.COV2.S trial-arm participant provided the sample.

Overall study results and limits: Vaccine recipients posted higher spike-specific TCR breadth than their placebo counterparts.

This sequence originates from a person aged 18 to 59 who received the Ad26.COV2.S COVID-19 vaccine or a placebo. The sample was peripheral blood, taken in a trial of Ad26.COV2.S vaccine versus placebo. The rearrangement links TRBV7-7 to TRBJ1-1; D might be TRBD1 (5 bases). Here the CDR3 reads CASSLEQGTEAFF. The CDR3 nucleotides read TGTGCTAGCAGCTTAGAGCAGGGAACTGAAGCTTTCTTT.